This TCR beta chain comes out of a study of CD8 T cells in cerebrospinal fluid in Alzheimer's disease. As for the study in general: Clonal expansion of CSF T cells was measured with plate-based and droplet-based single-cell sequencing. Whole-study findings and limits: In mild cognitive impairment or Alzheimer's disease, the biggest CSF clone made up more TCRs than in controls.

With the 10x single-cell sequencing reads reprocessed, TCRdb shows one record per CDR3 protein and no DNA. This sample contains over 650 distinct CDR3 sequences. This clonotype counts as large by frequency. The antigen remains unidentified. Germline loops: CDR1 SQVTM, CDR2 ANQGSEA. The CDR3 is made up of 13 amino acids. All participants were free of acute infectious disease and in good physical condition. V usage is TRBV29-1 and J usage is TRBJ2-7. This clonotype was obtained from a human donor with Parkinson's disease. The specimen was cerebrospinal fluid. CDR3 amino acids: CSARTAERGEQYF.